This TCR beta chain was recovered during a study of blood T cells in healthy people across ages (dated by TCRdb to about 2015). Context from the whole study: In model experiments, template switching captured roughly one uniquely barcoded TCR beta cDNA molecule for every two T cells. The donors were split into four age groups: young (average around 16 years), middle-aged (roughly 42), aged (more than 60) and long-lived (approximately 80). Age-related changes in TCR beta repertoire diversity were measured in the study by deep sequencing normalized with unique cDNA molecular identifiers. Using the same blood draw, the study looked at two additional independent replicas of 1 million unique cDNA reads for two donors, one aged 18 to 30 and the other aged 80 or older. The research as a whole found: A strong correlation was found between observed TCR beta diversity and the percentage of naive T cells measured by flow cytometry. Estimates of total diversity from one million sequenced T cells were regarded as lower bounds and underestimates. Compared with the aged group, more naive CD4+ T cells, fewer expanded clones and increased TCR diversity were shown by the long-lived group, suggesting age selection. As age increased, observed TCR beta diversity per million T cells dropped in a roughly linear way, and a significant reduction was already evident by age 40. Because the CMV infection status of the donors was unknown, age-related changes in expanded clonotypes may potentially have been confounded. Because profiling used bulk unsorted PBMCs, naive and antigen-experienced compartments could not be compared conclusively.

The roughly 37 donors, aged roughly 6 to 100 years, were systemically healthy Caucasian individuals from Russia. About 10 milliliters of peripheral blood were collected from each donor into EDTA-treated Vacutainer tubes. Ficoll-Paque density-gradient centrifugation was used to isolate PBMCs, with at least 6 million obtained per sample. Trizol reagent was used to extract total RNA from the PBMCs, yielding at least 5.5 micrograms per sample. Naive CD45RAhigh/CD27high T cell percentages were measured by flow cytometry on a PBMC aliquot from every donor. Worth noting for this clonotype: It has no known antigen specificity. Mismatch with germline at one junction end may stem from a read error.

Preparation of the library involved 5' RACE. TCRdb shows the sequencer as Illumina HiSeq 2500. A second PCR of roughly 6 to 12 cycles was run with a J-beta primer mix and a sample-barcoded 5' primer. A unique molecular identifier was introduced onto each TCR beta cDNA molecule by a template-switch 5' adaptor carrying 12 random nucleotides. At least 2.5 million CDR3-containing paired-end reads were obtained from each sample. All of the RNA was converted into first-strand cDNA using the Mint cDNA synthesis kit, with a TRBC-specific oligonucleotide serving as the primer. All cDNA was treated with uracil-DNA glycosylase and then went through a first 18-cycle PCR with the universal primers M1SS and BC2_uni_R. In the paper's pipeline: For normalization, 1 million high-quality reads were randomly selected from each sample, with every read carrying a distinct molecular identifier. Instead of being binned into consensus sequences, reads with shared molecular identifiers were discarded. MiTCR, set to a Q25 quality threshold and the strictest error-elimination algorithm, was used for CDR3 identification, clonotype clustering and error correction. A nonparametric unseen species model with Euler transformation was used to estimate a lower bound on total TCR beta diversity. TCRdb trimmed public reads at Q25 via fastp, called clones via MiXCR and kept in-frame beta chains. CDR3 protein duplicates are merged, each entry listing the most common genes and DNA. The V and J calls and clone size are TCRdb's, not the authors'. Within this sample are about 930,000 distinct CDR3 sequences, with almost 30% of them counted one time only. The ten most abundant clones make up roughly a tenth of the sample.

From cysteine to phenylalanine, the CDR3 is 13 amino acids long. Only the CDR3 DNA stays, 39 bases, in frame from base 1. In the germline V gene, CDR1 corresponds to SGHDT and CDR2 to YYEEEE. These sequences were also reported in another study, on T cells of mothers and their children. As described in the second report: Donors were nine systemically healthy Caucasian individuals: three mothers and their six children. cDNA synthesis consumed the entire amount of extracted RNA, loaded at around 1.5 ug RNA in each 15 ul reaction. In the second PCR, the M1S primer added sample barcodes and 2-4 random nucleotides. Over 8 million TCR beta CDR3 reads came from each mother, compared with roughly 2.8 million reads from each child. TCR recombination output is similarly shaped by thymic selection in related and unrelated pairs, with a minor effect exerted by inherited differences. Normalized repertoire overlap in related mother-child pairs was always slightly higher than in unrelated mother-child pairs, but the difference was never significant. With a sensitivity of 90 to 100 clones per million clonotypes, no persistent microchimeric T cell clones were detected. In the study, deep NGS was used to compare the TCR beta repertoires of mothers and children, and features distinguishing related mother-child pairs from unrelated individuals were sought. Mothers averaged roughly 40 +/- 4 years of age and children averaged approximately 12 +/- 4 years. After adapter ligation was performed with NEBNext reagents, the libraries were sequenced on an Illumina HiSeq 2000 with 100+100 nt paired-end reads. To prevent cross-contamination, the mother and child libraries were prepared one month apart and sequenced in separate runs. Between roughly 500,000 and 2,000,000 distinct TCR beta clonotypes were identified per donor. Naive TCR beta clonotypes were estimated from low-frequency clonotypes matched to each donor's FACS-determined naive share, without sorting.

The chain employs TRBV5-6 and TRBJ1-2, with 8 bases in between that match TRBD1. The sequence derives from a woman aged 40 to 49 in good health. Material for sequencing was blood. The DNA sequence is given as TGTGTCAGCAGCTTGGCGGGACAGGACGGCTACACCTTC. It codes for CVSSLAGQDGYTF. The CDR3 plus the reference TRBV5-6 and TRBJ1-2 genes for the other parts give the full variable domain: DAGVTQSPTHLIKTRGQQVTLRCSPKSGHDTVSWYQQALGQGPQFIFQYYEEEERQRGNFPDRFSGHQFPNYSSELNVNALLLGDSALYLCVSSLAGQDGYTFGSGTRLTVV.